Listed here are 12 T cell receptor beta chains from one sample, sequenced in a study of beta chain features in type 1 diabetes. The investigators reverse transcribed all of the isolated RNA, so they sequenced expressed TCRB transcripts. Sequencing was performed with immunoSEQ multiplex PCR; in TCRdb, only in-frame clones are kept and a portion is missing. The repertoire holds over 500,000 clones, with roughly a sixth as singletons. Sequenced material: naive CD4+ T cells from blood. The receptors shown here come from a man in his late teens or twenties in good health.

The V and J genes are TRBV6-1 and TRBJ2-3; unclear D gene. Trimming removed 1 base from V and 5 bases from J, with 4 bases in between. This CDR3 has 12 residues. The germline V gene has CDR1 MNHNS and CDR2 SASEGT. CDR3 in amino acids: CASSEVGDTQYF. DNA of the CDR3: TGTGCCAGCAGTGAAGTTGGAGATACGCAGTATTTT.

The chain combines TRBV4-2 with TRBJ2-1, with D perhaps matching TRBD2 (6 bases). V shed 4 bases and J shed 5 bases, with 9 bases lying between them. This CDR3 spans 13 amino acids. Germline V gene data show CDR1 as LGHNA and CDR2 as YNFKEQ. Written as DNA, the CDR3 is TGTGCCAGCAGCCTCGGGAGAGACAATGAGCAGTTCTTC. This translates into CASSLGRDNEQFF.

The chain combines TRBV28 with TRBJ2-3, with TRBD2 matching over 10 bases. Germline V CDR1 and CDR2: MDHEN, SYDVKM. V trimming: 8 bases; J trimming: 5 bases; junction bases outside the gene matches: 19. CDR3 length: 18 amino acids. For the CDR3, the DNA is TGTGCCAGCTACCCGGTTACTAGCGGGATGGTAGAGAGAGATACGCAGTATTTT. It translates to CASYPVTSGMVERDTQYF.

This clone has just a few counts. This chain uses TRBV18 with TRBJ1-5; D is unclear. V dropped 3 bases and J dropped 5 bases, with 5 bases sitting between them. Germline lookup yields CDR1 KGHSH and CDR2 LQKENI. CDR3 length: 12 residues. CDR3 sequence reads: CASSPGHQPQHF. For the CDR3, the DNA is TGTGCCAGCTCACCCGGACATCAGCCCCAGCATTTT.

The J gene is TRBJ2-2, the V gene TRBV28; a weak D match, TRBD1 (6 bases). This CDR3 comprises 15 residues. The V end was cut by 3 bases, the J end by 1 base, with 9 bases between. From germline, CDR1 is MDHEN and CDR2 SYDVKM. CDR3 in amino acids: CASSFGTLNTGELFF. The CDR3 coding sequence is TGTGCCAGCAGTTTTGGGACACTGAACACCGGGGAGCTGTTTTTT.

This chain uses TRBV29-1 with TRBJ1-1; D ambiguous. Germline CDR1 SQVTM, CDR2 ANQGSEA. This CDR3 spans 10 amino acids. V was trimmed by 5 bases and J by 5 bases, leaving 6 bases between them. CDR3 sequence (DNA): TGCAGCGTTTTAGGGACTGAAGCTTTCTTT. The encoded protein is CSVLGTEAFF.

The V and J genes are TRBV5-1 and TRBJ1-6, with a weak D call TRBD1 (5 bases). Germline V gene data show CDR1 as SGHRS and CDR2 as YFSETQ. CDR3 length: 18 residues. V lost 7 bases and J 0 bases, leaving 20 bases between the germline ends. CDR3 nucleotides: TGCGCCAGCCGGACATCAGGGTTCCCTAGCTCCTATAATTCACCCCTCCACTTT. This gives the protein CASRTSGFPSSYNSPLHF.

This clone has just a few counts. The gene calls are TRBV28 and TRBJ2-7, with D perhaps matching TRBD1 (5 bases). Germline V gene sequence: CDR1 MDHEN, CDR2 SYDVKM. Trimming removed 5 bases from V and 4 bases from J, with 12 bases in between. This CDR3 is built from 13 residues. The DNA of the CDR3 is TGTGCCAGCAGTCCACCTCAGGGATACGAGCAGTACTTC. This gives the protein CASSPPQGYEQYF.

The sample holds a few counts of this clone. The gene calls are TRBV27 and TRBJ1-5; perhaps TRBD1 as D (6 bases). The CDR3 sequence is 15 residues long. V was shortened by 6 bases and J by 3 bases, with 15 bases between the two germline ends. The germline CDR1 and CDR2 sequences are MNHEY and SMNVEV (reference sequence). The CDR3 protein is CASRVSRGNNQPQHF. The CDR3 DNA is TGTGCCAGCAGGGTTAGCAGGGGAAACAATCAGCCCCAGCATTTT.

The gene calls are TRBV15 and TRBJ1-2; D is uncertain. The V gene lost 4 bases and the J gene lost 4 bases, with 7 bases spanning the gap. The CDR3 spans 12 residues. CDR1 LNHNV and CDR2 YYDKDF come from the germline V gene (reference sequence). DNA of the CDR3: TGTGCCACCAGCACAGGCCCCTATGGCTACACCTTC. Translated: CATSTGPYGYTF.

On this clone itself: Its ends do not fully match the called genes, so a read error is possible. The V gene is TRBV6-5, the J gene TRBJ2-1; TRBD2 aligns across 8 bases. Germline V lookup: CDR1 MNHEY, CDR2 SVGAGI. This CDR3 comprises 13 residues. The CDR3 nucleotides are TGTGCCAGTAGTTACGGGGGGGTCAATGAGCAGTTCTTC. The encoded protein is CASSYGGVNEQFF.

The chain couples TRBV6-5 to TRBJ1-6, with 10 positions matching TRBD1. Trimming at V came to 6 bases and at J to 11 bases, leaving 10 bases not matched to a gene. Germline CDR1 MNHEY, CDR2 SVGAGI. There are 15 residues in the CDR3. CDR3 nucleotide sequence: TGTGCCAGCAGACCCCAGAGGGACAGGGGTACACCCCTCCACTTT. Translated: CASRPQRDRGTPLHF.